This TCR beta chain was profiled in a study of shared clonotypes between healthy human individuals. At the level of the study: Plates per donor: three CD4 naive, three CD4 memory, two CD8 naive, one CD8 memory.

Study conclusions and caveats: Relative to their counterparts shared across all four donors, non-shared clonotypes exhibited diminished generation probabilities. The sole specimen, blood, was sampled, and tissue repertoires likely differ.

Trimming removed 3 bases from V and 8 bases from J, with 5 bases in between. This CDR3 spans 10 amino acids. The germline V gene has CDR1 DFQATT and CDR2 SNEGSKA (reference sequence). A split of CD4+ cells into CD45RA+ naive and CD45RA-negative memory subsets was performed. In regard to this clone: Its cognate antigen is unknown.

The assay was immunoSEQ multiplex PCR, and TCRdb's table has in-frame clones only and misses some. The sample consists of about 660,000 clones, around 72% of them appearing once. Sample: memory CD4+ T cells sorted from blood. Subset specified: CD45RA-negative fraction. The source of this sequence is a woman in her thirties in good health. The chain is built from TRBV20-1 and TRBJ2-1; D remains unclear. CDR3 loop: CSASLDEQFF. CDR3 DNA: TGCAGTGCTAGTCTCGATGAGCAGTTCTTC.